These 29 T cell receptor beta chains came from one sample sequenced in a study of graft-versus-host responses after intestinal transplantation. Sequencing used immunoSEQ multiplex PCR; TCRdb keeps in-frame clones, though not all of them. The sample yields around 43,000 clones, around 90% seen once. The input for sequencing was PBMCs, taken 524 days after transplant. The receptors were gathered from a human patient who received an intestinal transplant, so some T cells may come from the graft donor.

The rearrangement joins TRBV9 to TRBJ2-7; possibly TRBD1 for D (6 bases). CDR1 and CDR2 (germline): SGDLS, YYNGEE. Between the trimmed V and J ends, which lost 3 bases and 0 bases, there was a span of 16 bases. The length of the CDR3 is 16 residues. As DNA, the CDR3 is TGTGCCAGCAGCGAGAGACGGGACACAGTCTCCTACGAGCAGTACTTC. It is translated as CASSERRDTVSYEQYF.

J is TRBJ1-2 and V is TRBV2; possibly TRBD1 for D (5 bases). V lost 3 bases, J lost 6 bases, and 11 bases lay in between. This CDR3 spans 13 amino acids. The germline V gene encodes CDR1 SNHLY and CDR2 FYNNEI. CDR3 amino acids: CASSDGGVDGYTF. In DNA, the CDR3 is TGTGCCAGCAGTGACGGGGGGGTCGATGGCTACACCTTC.

In the case of this clone: Relative to the germline gene, one junction end is altered; a read error may explain this. The J gene is TRBJ2-5, the V gene TRBV29-1, with D tentatively TRBD1 (6 bases). This CDR3 has 17 residues. Looked up from germline, CDR1 is SQVTM and CDR2 is ANQGSEA. CDR3 nucleotide sequence: TGCAGCGTTCAAGACGGGACATCGAGGGAGAATGGGAAGACCCAGTACTTC. Its protein product is CSVQDGTSRENGKTQYF.

Regarding this clone: Other DNA sequences in the same sample also yield this CDR3. CDR3 nucleotides: TGTGCCAGCAGCTTAGGCACTGAAGCTTTCTTT. It is translated as CASSLGTEAFF. The chain joins TRBV5-6 to TRBJ1-1; D not resolved. CDR3 length equals 11 residues. V was shortened by 2 bases and J by 4 bases, with 3 bases between the two germline ends. Germline-derived CDR1 and CDR2 are SGHDT and YYEEEE. The full variable domain, completed using reference TRBV5-6 and TRBJ1-1, is DAGVTQSPTHLIKTRGQQVTLRCSPKSGHDTVSWYQQALGQGPQFIFQYYEEEERQRGNFPDRFSGHQFPNYSSELNVNALLLGDSALYLCASSLGTEAFFGQGTRLTVV.

This chain links TRBV28 with TRBJ2-7; D call uncertain. Trimming cost V 5 bases and J 3 bases, with 20 bases left between them. Germline CDR1 MDHEN, CDR2 SYDVKM. This CDR3 has 16 amino acids. CDR3 sequence reads: CASSLPSSLGVYEQYF. The CDR3, as DNA: TGTGCCAGCAGTCTCCCCTCTAGTTTGGGCGTCTACGAGCAGTACTTC.

The chain recombines TRBV6-1 with TRBJ2-2; the D gene is possibly TRBD1 (5 bases). In germline, CDR1 is MNHNS, CDR2 SASEGT. This CDR3 has 14 amino acids. V was trimmed by 4 bases and J by 5 bases, leaving 11 bases between them. CDR3 nucleotides: TGTGCCAGCAGTGTCCGCCGACAGACCGGGGAGCTGTTTTTT. Translated, it gives CASSVRRQTGELFF.

The CDR3 loop is CASSLDRKNIQYF. The CDR3 DNA follows: TGTGCCAGCAGCTTGGACAGGAAAAACATTCAGTACTTC. The chain employs TRBV7-2 and TRBJ2-4, with TRBD1 matching 7 bases. The germline gives CDR1 SGHTA, CDR2 FQGNSA. The CDR3 loop spans 13 amino acids. The V segment lost 3 bases and the J segment 4 bases; nucleotides outside the gene matches: 0.

The V gene is TRBV9, the J gene TRBJ2-5; 9 bases are a match to TRBD2. The CDR3 consists of 17 residues. Germline loops: CDR1 SGDLS, CDR2 YYNGEE. V lost 4 bases, J lost 1 base, and 11 bases stayed unmatched. In DNA form, the CDR3 reads TGTGCCAGCAGCCTAAGGACTAGCGCAACCCTCCAAGAGACCCAGTACTTC. Protein product: CASSLRTSATLQETQYF.

The chain recombines TRBV18 with TRBJ2-7; D not certain. Germline CDR1 reads KGHSH; CDR2 reads LQKENI. Between the trimmed V and J ends, which lost 2 bases and 2 bases, there was a span of 10 bases. The CDR3 runs 14 residues. The CDR3 loop is CASSPGLGTYEQYF. The CDR3 DNA follows: TGTGCCAGCTCACCAGGGCTGGGGACCTACGAGCAGTACTTC.

The chain couples TRBV28 to TRBJ1-1; 7 nucleotides agree with TRBD1. The V gene end was trimmed by 6 bases and the J gene end by 1 base; junction bases not matched to a gene: 8. Per the germline V gene, CDR1 is MDHEN and CDR2 is SYDVKM. This CDR3 contains 15 residues. CDR3 residues: CASSPPGQENTEAFF. The CDR3 DNA follows: TGTGCCAGCAGCCCTCCCGGACAGGAGAACACTGAAGCTTTCTTT.

The genes are TRBV13 and TRBJ1-3, with 12 bases that match TRBD1. CDR1 and CDR2 (germline): PRHDT, FYEKMQ (reference sequence). The CDR3 is made up of 16 amino acids. V gave up 4 bases and J gave up 4 bases; unmatched junction bases: 5. The CDR3 here is CASSSGTGGEGNTIYF. The CDR3 nucleotides read TGTGCCAGCAGCTCGGGGACAGGGGGCGAAGGAAACACCATATATTTT. Filled out from reference TRBV13 and TRBJ1-3, the complete variable domain reads AAGVIQSPRHLIKEKRETATLKCYPIPRHDTVYWYQQGPGQDPQFLISFYEKMQSDKGSIPDRFSAQQFSDYHSELNMSSLELGDSALYFCASSSGTGGEGNTIYFGEGSWLTVV.

In this sample, this clone turned up a few times. The chain joins TRBV2 to TRBJ1-2; 10 bases map to TRBD1. Trimming cost V 5 bases and J 1 base; bases outside gene matches: 10. Germline CDR1 SNHLY, CDR2 FYNNEI. CDR3 length: 17 amino acids. The CDR3 nucleotides are TGTGCCAGCAGTACCCGGACAGGGGGAGACCTTAACTATGGCTACACCTTC. This translates into CASSTRTGGDLNYGYTF.

The V gene is TRBV4-2, the J gene TRBJ2-7; TRBD2 aligns across 13 bases. Germline lookup yields CDR1 LGHNA and CDR2 YNFKEQ. This CDR3 has 16 residues. V lost 4 bases and J lost 1; bases outside the gene matches: 4. CDR3 sequence: CASSRPGLAGSYEQYF. Written as DNA, the CDR3 is TGTGCCAGCAGCCGACCGGGACTAGCGGGATCCTACGAGCAGTACTTC.

This chain joins TRBV18 and TRBJ2-1, with D perhaps TRBD2 (6 bases). Germline-derived CDR1 and CDR2 are KGHSH and LQKENI. The CDR3 has 20 amino acids. V was pared by 2 bases and J by 0 bases, with 23 bases between. The CDR3 sequence is CASSPGLALRAGTSYNEQFF. CDR3 DNA: TGTGCCAGCTCACCAGGGTTAGCTCTTAGGGCGGGGACCTCCTACAATGAGCAGTTCTTC.

V is TRBV7-9 and J is TRBJ2-5; D possibly corresponds to TRBD2 (5 bases). Germline-derived CDR1 and CDR2 are SEHNR and FQNEAQ (reference sequence). Trimming cost V 1 base and J 5 bases, with 8 bases left between them. The CDR3 covers 13 residues. CDR3 sequence (DNA): TGTGCCAGCAGCTTAGGAGGGTTGGAGACCCAGTACTTC. Protein: CASSLGGLETQYF.

The CDR3 sequence: CASTGLAGADTQYF. As DNA, the CDR3 is TGTGCCAGTACGGGACTAGCGGGAGCAGATACGCAGTATTTT. This rearrangement joins TRBV27 to TRBJ2-3; 14 nucleotides line up with TRBD2. The CDR3 consists of 14 residues. Germline lookup yields CDR1 MNHEY and CDR2 SMNVEV (reference sequence). V lost 9 bases, J lost 4 bases, and 3 bases stayed unmatched.

The chain is built from TRBV18 and TRBJ1-4; D unresolved. The V gene lost 2 bases and the J gene lost 8 bases, with 9 bases spanning the gap. This CDR3 has 13 amino acids. The germline CDR1 and CDR2 sequences are KGHSH and LQKENI. The CDR3 loop is CASSPEEEEKLFF. The CDR3 DNA reads TGTGCCAGCTCACCAGAGGAAGAGGAAAAACTGTTTTTT.

The chain carries TRBV5-6 and TRBJ2-5; D remains ambiguous. The ends were cut back, 4 bases at V and 4 bases at J, with 8 bases in the middle. Germline V gene data show CDR1 as SGHDT and CDR2 as YYEEEE. The CDR3 runs to 12 residues. CDR3 in DNA: TGTGCCAGCAGCCCGGGTGGAGAGACCCAGTACTTC. This gives the protein CASSPGGETQYF.

The genes are TRBV27 and TRBJ1-4; no clear D gene. This CDR3 has 14 residues. V was shortened by 0 bases and J by 7 bases, with 9 bases between the two germline ends. Germline lookup yields CDR1 MNHEY and CDR2 SMNVEV (reference sequence). CDR3 sequence (DNA): TGTGCCAGCAGTTTATCGCAATCTTTTGAAAAACTGTTTTTT. This gives the protein CASSLSQSFEKLFF. Drawing the rest from reference TRBV27 and TRBJ1-4, the complete variable domain is EAQVTQNPRYLITVTGKKLTVTCSQNMNHEYMSWYRQDPGLGLRQIYYSMNVEVTDKGDVPEGYKVSRKEKRNFPLILESPSPNQTSLYFCASSLSQSFEKLFFGSGTQLSVL.

The rearrangement links TRBV5-5 to TRBJ2-5, with TRBD1 matching over 9 bases. The CDR3 contains 17 residues. Germline V CDR1 and CDR2: SGHKS, YYEKEE (reference sequence). Losses at the gene ends were 1 base for V and 5 bases for J; bases not matched to a gene: 12. CDR3 DNA: TGTGCCAGCAGCTTGAGGGGGACAGGGAATAACTTGGAGACCCAGTACTTC. The encoded protein is CASSLRGTGNNLETQYF.

V usage is TRBV9 and J usage is TRBJ1-3, with a possible D match to TRBD1 (5 bases). Germline V lookup: CDR1 SGDLS, CDR2 YYNGEE. Trimming took 2 bases from V and 2 from J, leaving 11 bases between them. The CDR3 is 15 amino acids. For the CDR3, the DNA is TGTGCCAGCAGCGTCATAGGCAGGGCTGGAAACACCATATATTTT. The encoded protein is CASSVIGRAGNTIYF.

The rearrangement joins TRBV29-1 to TRBJ2-7; TRBD1 is a possible D gene (6 bases). V lost 7 bases and J 1 base, leaving 14 bases between the germline ends. CDR1 is SQVTM, CDR2 ANQGSEA, per germline. The length of the CDR3 is 13 residues. The CDR3 loop is CSARSDRSYEQYF. CDR3 sequence (DNA): TGCAGCGCCCGGTCGGACAGATCCTACGAGCAGTACTTC.

The chain employs TRBV11-2 and TRBJ2-5, with D perhaps TRBD1 or TRBD2 (5 bases each). From germline, CDR1 is SGHAT and CDR2 FQNNGV. The V end was cut by 0 bases, the J end by 5 bases, with 7 bases between. This CDR3 is built from 13 residues. The CDR3 nucleotides read TGTGCCAGCAGCTTAGATCGGGACGAGACCCAGTACTTC. Translation: CASSLDRDETQYF.

This clone was observed once. A junction end diverges from the germline sequence, so it may reflect a read error. The chain has TRBV6-1 and TRBJ2-3; D may be TRBD1 (6 bases). The germline V gene has CDR1 MNHNS and CDR2 SASEGT. This CDR3 spans 15 amino acids. CDR3 amino acids: CASTEGYRVTDTQYF. DNA of the CDR3: TGTGCCAGCACTGAAGGGTACAGGGTCACAGATACGCAGTATTTT.

The sample holds a few counts of this clone. This chain connects TRBV7-2 to TRBJ2-5, with a tentative D call TRBD2 (5 bases). The CDR3 runs to 11 residues. The germline V gene encodes CDR1 SGHTA and CDR2 FQGNSA. V was pared by 5 bases and J by 10 bases, with 11 bases between. In DNA form, the CDR3 reads TGTGCCAGCAGCCCCGTCCGGGACCAGTACTTC. This codes for CASSPVRDQYF.

V is TRBV7-9 and J is TRBJ2-2; tentatively, D is TRBD2 (6 bases). CDR1 is SEHNR and CDR2 is FQNEAQ in the germline V gene (reference sequence). The CDR3 consists of 19 residues. Trimming stripped 2 bases from V and 0 bases from J, with 19 bases between. CDR3 nucleotides: TGTGCCAGCAGCTTAAGGGCTAGCGCGGAACTCTCGAACACCGGGGAGCTGTTTTTT. This gives the protein CASSLRASAELSNTGELFF. Full variable domain (remainder filled in from reference TRBV7-9 and TRBJ2-2): DTGVSQNPRHKITKRGQNVTFRCDPISEHNRLYWYRQTLGQGPEFLTYFQNEAQLEKSRLLSDRFSAERPKGSFSTLEIQRTEQGDSAMYLCASSLRASAELSNTGELFFGEGSRLTVL.

This clone was found a few times. The rearrangement uses TRBV9 and TRBJ2-1, with D unclear. CDR3 length equals 12 residues. Trimming shortened V by 2 bases and J by 8 bases, and 8 bases separated the two germline ends. CDR1 and CDR2 from the germline V gene are SGDLS and YYNGEE. Written as DNA, the CDR3 is TGTGCCAGCAGCGTCTCGTCCCATGAGCAGTTCTTC. As protein: CASSVSSHEQFF.

About this clone: The conserved phenylalanine or tryptophan is not found at the CDR3 terminus, so this likely reflects a read error. No DNA is shown, since the ends of the CDR3 on it are uncertain; the CDR3 is the one TCRdb lists. This chain links TRBV5-6 with TRBJ1-4. Both ends counted, the CDR3 spans 9 residues. The V gene's germline CDR1 is SGHDT and CDR2 YYEEEE. CDR3 region: CASSLTNHR.

The sample holds a few counts of this clone. The chain uses TRBV7-3 and TRBJ2-5; TRBD2 matches at 7 bases. V lost 2 bases and J lost 7; bases outside the gene matches: 4. CDR3 size: 13 residues. Germline V CDR1 and CDR2: SGHTA, FQGTGA. This CDR3 reads CASSLEASGTQYF. In DNA, the CDR3 is TGTGCCAGCAGCTTAGAGGCTAGCGGGACCCAGTACTTC.